This T cell receptor (beta chain) was identified in a study of T cell responses to AZD1222 COVID-19 vaccine. The V gene's germline CDR1 is KGHSH and CDR2 LQKENI. V was pared by 9 bases and J by 6 bases, with 20 bases between. This CDR3 is built from 14 residues. Only in-frame clones appear in the TCRdb table, and some are missing; sequencing was by immunoSEQ multiplex PCR. This sample's table has more than 110,000 clones. The clonotype comes from an adult in good health. The sample comprised peripheral blood. The V gene is TRBV18, the J gene TRBJ1-1; D call uncertain. The CDR3, as DNA: TGTGCCAGTCTTACTCTCGGACTGCCTCCTGAAGCTTTCTTT. Translated: CASLTLGLPPEAFF.